These T cell receptor beta chains were read from a single sample in a study of blood T cell repertoires in COVID-19. Repertoires were generated with immunoSEQ multiplex PCR, while TCRdb's copy carries only in-frame clones and drops some. This repertoire shows just over 300,000 clones, roughly 91% found once; its top ten account for around 1.9%. Material: peripheral blood. The source of these receptors is a woman aged 30 to 39 with COVID-19, enrolled during active disease. The CDR3 runs from the conserved cysteine through the conserved F or W. D genes are given only for firm matches.

TRBD1	TRBV9	TRBJ1-2	CASSRGTGGGYTF
TRBD1	TRBV10-1	TRBJ1-1	CASSAFRGASTEAFF
-	TRBV12-3/TRBV12-4	TRBJ1-6	CASTPRGNSPLHF
-	TRBV6-6	TRBJ2-7	CASMGSPAGPLYEQYF
-	TRBV28	TRBJ1-3	CASTLDGVIGNTIYF
TRBD1	TRBV11-2	TRBJ1-5	CASSLDGTGADQPQHF
-	TRBV6-5	TRBJ1-1	CASTLGQGNTEAFF
-	TRBV7-2	TRBJ2-5	CASSRRVQETQYF
-	TRBV7-9	TRBJ1-1	CASTRRVARGTEAFF
-	TRBV24-1	TRBJ1-2	CATSDSTGSRYTF
TRBD1	TRBV7-2	TRBJ2-2	CASRPDRVRTGELFF
-	TRBV29-1	TRBJ1-2	CSAGQTQSYTF
-	TRBV7-9	TRBJ1-1	CASSLGSTEAFF
TRBD1	TRBV4-2	TRBJ1-2	CASSQDGTGAAYGYTF
TRBD1	TRBV6-6	TRBJ1-2	CASKGQGIGDYGYTF
TRBD2	TRBV7-9	TRBJ2-2	CASSSRLAGGDTGELFF
-	TRBV5-4	TRBJ2-5	CASSKGIPNAQETQYF
-	TRBV18	TRBJ2-7	CASSPELGGYEQYF
-	TRBV12-3/TRBV12-4	TRBJ2-7	CASSLDTYEQYF
TRBD1	TRBV2	TRBJ1-6	CASSPGTANSPLHF
TRBD1	TRBV6-2/TRBV6-3	TRBJ2-3	CASSYGWTGGVYTQYF
-	TRBV29-1	TRBJ1-1	CSAYREGTEAFF
-	TRBV5-1	TRBJ2-7	CASSLGPKNTYEQYF
-	TRBV5-1	TRBJ2-2	CASSLLEGHTGELFF
-	TRBV6-6	TRBJ1-2	CASSYSSPTGIAGYTF
TRBD1	TRBV24-1	TRBJ1-5	CATSEAGTGNQPQHF
TRBD1	TRBV5-5	TRBJ1-1	CASSRQGWNTEAFF
TRBD2	TRBV4-1	TRBJ2-2	CASSPGLAGVNTGELFF
TRBD1	TRBV19	TRBJ2-7	CASAIGTGGYEQYF
-	TRBV27	TRBJ1-5	CASSSMTGLYSNQPQHF
-	TRBV12-3/TRBV12-4	TRBJ2-2	CASSLARGGELFF
TRBD1	TRBV19	TRBJ1-6	CASSIEGQGNSPLHF
-	TRBV7-2	TRBJ1-1	CASSLNRGSMEAFF
-	TRBV7-9	TRBJ1-1	CASSFGGNTEAFF
-	TRBV11-2	TRBJ2-5	CASSQGPTGWETQYF
-	TRBV12-3/TRBV12-4	TRBJ1-5	CASSPGLWWPQHF
TRBD1	TRBV5-1	TRBJ1-3	CASSKGTGDPGNTIYF
-	TRBV5-4	TRBJ2-2	CASSPARGTNTGELFF
TRBD1	TRBV10-3	TRBJ1-2	CAISQQGDSSKGYGYTF
TRBD1	TRBV4-1	TRBJ2-1	CASSNSGQGYNEQFF
TRBD1	TRBV2	TRBJ2-2	CATRRDSLNTGELFF
TRBD1	TRBV30	TRBJ1-4	CACAAGTGPEKLFF
TRBD1	TRBV6-5	TRBJ1-4	CASGDSSTNEKLFF
-	TRBV3-1/TRBV3-2	TRBJ1-3	CASTVGHFSGNTIYF
TRBD1	TRBV19	TRBJ2-5	CASSMVRGLGQETQYF
-	TRBV9	TRBJ2-6	CASSPALAPGHNVLTF
TRBD1	TRBV5-8	TRBJ2-3	CASSLDRGLNTDTQYF
TRBD1	TRBV4-2	TRBJ1-2	CASSQGDRDSGYGYTF
TRBD2	TRBV7-9	TRBJ2-3	CASSLGGGPTDTQYF
-	TRBV2	TRBJ1-5	CASSEALGGMGQPQHF
-	TRBV6-6	TRBJ1-5	CATTTGMDQPQHF
TRBD1	TRBV4-1	TRBJ1-2	CASSASPGGANYGYTF
-	TRBV4-1	TRBJ1-1	CASSQSNGVGFGTEAFF